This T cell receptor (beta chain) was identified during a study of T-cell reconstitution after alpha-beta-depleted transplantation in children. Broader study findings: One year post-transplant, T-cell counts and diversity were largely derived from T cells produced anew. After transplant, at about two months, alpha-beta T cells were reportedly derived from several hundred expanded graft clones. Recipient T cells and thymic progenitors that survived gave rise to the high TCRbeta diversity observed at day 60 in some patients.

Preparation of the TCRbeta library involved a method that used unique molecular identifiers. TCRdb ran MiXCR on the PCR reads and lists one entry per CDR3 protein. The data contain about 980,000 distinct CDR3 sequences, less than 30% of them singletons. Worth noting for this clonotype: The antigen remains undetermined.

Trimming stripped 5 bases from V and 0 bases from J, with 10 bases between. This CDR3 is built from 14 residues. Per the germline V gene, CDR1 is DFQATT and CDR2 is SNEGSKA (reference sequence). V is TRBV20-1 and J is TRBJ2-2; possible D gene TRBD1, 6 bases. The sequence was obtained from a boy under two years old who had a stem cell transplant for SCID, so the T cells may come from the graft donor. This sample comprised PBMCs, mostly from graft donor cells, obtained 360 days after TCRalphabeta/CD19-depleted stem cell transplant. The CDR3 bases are TGCAGTGCTCTCGGACAGACGAACACCGGGGAGCTGTTTTTT. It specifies CSALGQTNTGELFF.